A single sample is the source of the 10 T cell receptor beta chains below, sequenced in a study of T cells in tuberculosis. Using immunoSEQ multiplex PCR, the repertoire was profiled, and TCRdb retains in-frame clones only, with some absent. The data contain just under 45,000 clones, roughly 94% of them seen just once; the ten biggest clones take up about 2%. Material: PBMCs. Receptors were obtained from a donor between 10 and 35 years old with latent tuberculosis or without tuberculosis infection. Some clones in this sample may be carry-over from other donors' samples.

The chain recombines TRBV5-6 with TRBJ1-2; the D gene is possibly TRBD1 (6 bases). Germline V gene data show CDR1 as SGHDT and CDR2 as YYEEEE. The CDR3 loop spans 16 amino acids. V was cut by 4 bases and J by 0 bases, with 16 bases left in between. The CDR3 coding sequence is TGTGCCAGCAGCCTCGGGACACAGACCGCTAACTATGGCTACACCTTC. This sequence encodes CASSLGTQTANYGYTF.

V usage is TRBV12-5 and J usage is TRBJ1-5; weak D call: TRBD1 (5 bases). Germline-derived CDR1 and CDR2 are LGHNT and FRNRAP. Trimming left V 7 bases short and J 4 bases short, with 11 bases between. The CDR3 is 13 residues long. As DNA, the CDR3 is TGTGCTAGTGCCCAGGGTAAGAATCAGCCCCAGCATTTT. Protein sequence: CASAQGKNQPQHF.

The chain couples TRBV30 to TRBJ2-6; TRBD2 is a possible D gene (6 bases). Trimming cost V 5 bases and J 4 bases, with 24 bases left between them. The CDR3 is 18 amino acids. In germline, CDR1 is GTSNPN, CDR2 SVGIG (reference sequence). The CDR3 loop is CAWSASGLREWGANVLTF. CDR3 DNA sequence: TGTGCCTGGTCCGCCTCGGGACTTCGGGAGTGGGGGGCCAACGTCCTGACTTTC.

V is TRBV10-3 and J is TRBJ1-1; tentative D call: TRBD1 (5 bases). There are 16 residues in the CDR3. Deletions cut 5 bases from V and 0 bases from J, with 16 bases between. The germline V gene encodes CDR1 ENHRY and CDR2 SYGVKD. For the CDR3, the DNA is TGTGCCATCAGTAGGCCGGGGGGGAACATGAACACTGAAGCTTTCTTT. Translated: CAISRPGGNMNTEAFF.

The chain has TRBV6-6 and TRBJ1-5; no reliable D call. This CDR3 spans 14 amino acids. V shed 0 bases and J shed 7 bases, with 10 bases lying between them. Germline CDR1 and CDR2: MNHNY and SVGAGI (reference sequence). The CDR3 DNA sequence: TGTGCCAGCAGTTACTCCGTAGAATCGCAGCCCCAGCATTTT. Translated, it gives CASSYSVESQPQHF.

The J gene is TRBJ1-1, the V gene TRBV5-1, with a weak D call TRBD1 (6 bases). The CDR3 contains 14 residues. Germline V lookup: CDR1 SGHRS, CDR2 YFSETQ. Trimming shortened V by 4 bases and J by 5 bases, and 15 bases separated the two germline ends. Here the CDR3 reads CASSLGQPETEAFF. In DNA, the CDR3 is TGCGCCAGCAGCCTAGGACAGCCGGAGACTGAAGCTTTCTTT.

DNA of the CDR3: TGTGCCAGCAGTGACCCCCGGACAGCTACCACGGAGACCCAGTACTTC. Its protein is CASSDPRTATTETQYF. The chain couples TRBV25-1 to TRBJ2-5; maybe TRBD1 (6 bases). The CDR3 contains 16 residues. V lost 3 bases to trimming and J lost 5 bases, with 19 bases between them. CDR1 and CDR2 from the germline V gene are MGHDK and SYGVNS.

The chain recombines TRBV30 with TRBJ1-2; TRBD1 agrees at 8 bases. The V and J ends lost 4 bases and 5 bases, in that order; junction bases with no gene match: 6. CDR1 is GTSNPN, CDR2 SVGIG, per germline (reference sequence). The CDR3 spans 13 residues. CDR3 sequence (DNA): TGTGCCTGGATACGGACAGGGTGGTATGGCTACACCTTC. Translating gives CAWIRTGWYGYTF.

V usage is TRBV10-2 and J usage is TRBJ2-5; D remains ambiguous. The V gene lost 7 bases and the J gene lost 5 bases, with 20 bases spanning the gap. CDR1 WSHSY and CDR2 SAAADI come from the germline V gene. The CDR3 runs to 15 residues. Written as DNA, the CDR3 is TGCGCCAGCAACCCCCGAACTGTTGAGTCGGAGACCCAGTACTTC. Amino acids: CASNPRTVESETQYF.

The rearrangement uses TRBV2 and TRBJ1-1, with D unresolved. This CDR3 spans 14 amino acids. The V gene's germline CDR1 is SNHLY and CDR2 FYNNEI. Trimming removed 3 bases at V and 8 bases at J, with 16 bases between. CDR3 bases: TGTGCCAGCAGTGATAGGGCATTTTGGGAGGAAGCTTTCTTT. Protein: CASSDRAFWEEAFF.